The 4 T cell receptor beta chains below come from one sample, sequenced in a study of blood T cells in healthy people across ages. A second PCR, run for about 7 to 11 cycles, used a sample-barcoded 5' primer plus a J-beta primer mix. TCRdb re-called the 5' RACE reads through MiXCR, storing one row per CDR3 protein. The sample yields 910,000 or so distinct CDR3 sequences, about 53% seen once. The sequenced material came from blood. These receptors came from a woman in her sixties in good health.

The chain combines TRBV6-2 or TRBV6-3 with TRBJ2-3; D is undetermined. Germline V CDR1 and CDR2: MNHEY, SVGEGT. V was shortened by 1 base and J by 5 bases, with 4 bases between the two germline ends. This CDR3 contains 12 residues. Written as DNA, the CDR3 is TGTGCCAGCAGTTACTTCGGAGATACGCAGTATTTT. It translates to CASSYFGDTQYF.

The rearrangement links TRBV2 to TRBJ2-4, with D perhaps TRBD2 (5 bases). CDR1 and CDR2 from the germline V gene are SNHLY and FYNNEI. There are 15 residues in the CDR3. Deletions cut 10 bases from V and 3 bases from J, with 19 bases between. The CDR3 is CANSRASGGKNIQYF. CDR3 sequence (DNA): TGTGCCAACTCAAGGGCCTCCGGAGGCAAAAACATTCAGTACTTC.

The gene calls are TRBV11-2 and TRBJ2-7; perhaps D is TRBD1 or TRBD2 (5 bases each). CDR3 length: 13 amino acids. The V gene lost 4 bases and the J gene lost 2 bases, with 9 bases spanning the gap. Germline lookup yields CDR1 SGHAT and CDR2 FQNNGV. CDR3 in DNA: TGTGCCAGCAGCTGGGGGACCCCCTACGAGCAGTACTTC. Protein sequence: CASSWGTPYEQYF. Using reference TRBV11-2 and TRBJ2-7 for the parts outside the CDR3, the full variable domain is EAGVAQSPRYKIIEKRQSVAFWCNPISGHATLYWYQQILGQGPKLLIQFQNNGVVDDSQLPKDRFSAERLKGVDSTLKIQPAKLEDSAVYLCASSWGTPYEQYFGPGTRLTVT.

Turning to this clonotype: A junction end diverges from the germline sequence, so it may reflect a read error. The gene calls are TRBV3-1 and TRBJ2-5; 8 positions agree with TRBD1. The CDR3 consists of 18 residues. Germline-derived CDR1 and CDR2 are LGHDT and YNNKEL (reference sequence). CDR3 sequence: CASSQAPPPGGWQETQYF. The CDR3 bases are TGTGCCAGCAGTCAAGCCCCTCCTCCAGGGGGCTGGCAAGAGACCCAGTACTTC.